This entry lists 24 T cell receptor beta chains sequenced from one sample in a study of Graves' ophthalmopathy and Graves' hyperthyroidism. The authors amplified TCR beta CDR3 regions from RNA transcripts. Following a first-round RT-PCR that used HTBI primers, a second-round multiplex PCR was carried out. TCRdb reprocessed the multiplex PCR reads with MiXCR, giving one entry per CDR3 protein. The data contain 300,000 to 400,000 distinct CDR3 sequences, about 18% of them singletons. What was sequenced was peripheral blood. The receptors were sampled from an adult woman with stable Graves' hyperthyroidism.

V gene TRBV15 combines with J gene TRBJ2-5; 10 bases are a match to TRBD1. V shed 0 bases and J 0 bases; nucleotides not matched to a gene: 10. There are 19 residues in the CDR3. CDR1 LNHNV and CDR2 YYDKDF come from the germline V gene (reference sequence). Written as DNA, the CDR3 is TGTGCCACCAGCAGAGATGATTTTTTGGACAGGGGGTACCAAGAGACCCAGTACTTC. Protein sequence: CATSRDDFLDRGYQETQYF.

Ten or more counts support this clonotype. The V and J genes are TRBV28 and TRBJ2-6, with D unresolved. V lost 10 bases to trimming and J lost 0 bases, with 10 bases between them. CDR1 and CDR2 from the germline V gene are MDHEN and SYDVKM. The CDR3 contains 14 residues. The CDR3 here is CATTQTSGANVLTF. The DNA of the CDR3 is TGTGCCACCACCCAGACCTCTGGGGCCAACGTCCTGACTTTC.

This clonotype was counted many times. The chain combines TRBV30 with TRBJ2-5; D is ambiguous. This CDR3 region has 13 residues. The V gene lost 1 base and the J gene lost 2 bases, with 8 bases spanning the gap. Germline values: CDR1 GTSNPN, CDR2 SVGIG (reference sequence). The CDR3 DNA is TGTGCCTGGAGTGGCGGAAATCAAGAGACCCAGTACTTC. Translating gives CAWSGGNQETQYF.

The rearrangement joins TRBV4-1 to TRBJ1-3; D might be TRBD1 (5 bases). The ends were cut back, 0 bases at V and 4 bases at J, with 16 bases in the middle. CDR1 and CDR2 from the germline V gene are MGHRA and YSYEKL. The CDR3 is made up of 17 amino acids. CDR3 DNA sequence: TGCGCCAGCAGCCAAGACCGCCAGGGAGTAGCGGGAAACACCATATATTTT. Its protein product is CASSQDRQGVAGNTIYF.

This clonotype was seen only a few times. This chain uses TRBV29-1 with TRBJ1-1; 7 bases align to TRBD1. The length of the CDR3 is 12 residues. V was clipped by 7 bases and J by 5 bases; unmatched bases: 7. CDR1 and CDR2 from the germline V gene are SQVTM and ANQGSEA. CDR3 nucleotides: TGCAGCGCCACTACAGGGGAGACTGAAGCTTTCTTT. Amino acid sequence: CSATTGETEAFF.

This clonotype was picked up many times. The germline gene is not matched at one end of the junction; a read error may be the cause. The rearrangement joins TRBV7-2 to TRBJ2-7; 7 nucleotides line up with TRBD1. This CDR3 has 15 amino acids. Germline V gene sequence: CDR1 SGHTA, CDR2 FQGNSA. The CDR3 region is CASSLSGGIGGEQYF. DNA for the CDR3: TGTGCCAGCAGCTTAAGCGGCGGTATAGGGGGCGAGCAATACTTC.

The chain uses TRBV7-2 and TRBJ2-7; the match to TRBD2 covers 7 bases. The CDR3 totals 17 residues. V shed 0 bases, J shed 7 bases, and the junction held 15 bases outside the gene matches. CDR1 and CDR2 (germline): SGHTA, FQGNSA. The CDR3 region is CASSLAGGGRAGREQYF. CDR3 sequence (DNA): TGTGCCAGCAGCTTAGCGGGCGGAGGGAGGGCCGGGAGAGAGCAGTACTTC.

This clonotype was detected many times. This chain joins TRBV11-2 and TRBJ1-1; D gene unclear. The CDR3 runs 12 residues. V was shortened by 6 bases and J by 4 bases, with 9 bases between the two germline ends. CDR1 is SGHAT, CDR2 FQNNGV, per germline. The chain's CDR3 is CASSLEVTEAFF. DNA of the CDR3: TGTGCCAGCAGTTTGGAGGTCACTGAAGCTTTCTTT. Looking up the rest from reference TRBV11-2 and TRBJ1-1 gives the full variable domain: EAGVAQSPRYKIIEKRQSVAFWCNPISGHATLYWYQQILGQGPKLLIQFQNNGVVDDSQLPKDRFSAERLKGVDSTLKIQPAKLEDSAVYLCASSLEVTEAFFGQGTRLTVV.

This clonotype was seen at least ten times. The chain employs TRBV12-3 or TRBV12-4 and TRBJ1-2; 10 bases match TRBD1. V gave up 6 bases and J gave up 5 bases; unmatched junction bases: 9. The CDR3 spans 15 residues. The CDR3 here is CASSPSGTGAYGYTF. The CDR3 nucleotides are TGTGCCAGCAGCCCAAGCGGGACAGGGGCTTATGGCTACACCTTC.

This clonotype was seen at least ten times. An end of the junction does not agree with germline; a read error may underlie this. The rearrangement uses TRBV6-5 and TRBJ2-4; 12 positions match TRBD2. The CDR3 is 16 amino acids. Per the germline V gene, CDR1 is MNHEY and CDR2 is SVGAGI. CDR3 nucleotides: TGTGCCAGCAGTTACACTTTGACTAGCGGGAGAGACATTAAGTACTTC. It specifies CASSYTLTSGRDIKYF.

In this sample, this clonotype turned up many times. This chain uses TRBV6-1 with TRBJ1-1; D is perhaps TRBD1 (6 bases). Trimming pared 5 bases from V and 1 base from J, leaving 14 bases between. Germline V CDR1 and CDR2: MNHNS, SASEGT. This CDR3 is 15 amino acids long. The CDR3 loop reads CASSTPGHQNTEAFF. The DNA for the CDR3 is TGTGCCAGCAGTACGCCGGGACATCAGAACACTGAAGCTTTCTTT.

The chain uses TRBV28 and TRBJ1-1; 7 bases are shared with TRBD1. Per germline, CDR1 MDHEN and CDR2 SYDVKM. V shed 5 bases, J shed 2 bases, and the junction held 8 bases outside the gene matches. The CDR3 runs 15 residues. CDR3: CASSPETGANTEAFF. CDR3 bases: TGTGCCAGCAGTCCGGAAACAGGGGCTAACACTGAAGCTTTCTTT.

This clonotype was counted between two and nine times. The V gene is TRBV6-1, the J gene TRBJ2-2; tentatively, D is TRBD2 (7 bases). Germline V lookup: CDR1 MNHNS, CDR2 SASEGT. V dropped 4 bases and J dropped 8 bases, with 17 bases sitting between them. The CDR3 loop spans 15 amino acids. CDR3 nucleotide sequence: TGTGCCAGCAGTGGTAGGGGGGGCCGGACGGGGGAGCTGTTTTTT. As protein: CASSGRGGRTGELFF.

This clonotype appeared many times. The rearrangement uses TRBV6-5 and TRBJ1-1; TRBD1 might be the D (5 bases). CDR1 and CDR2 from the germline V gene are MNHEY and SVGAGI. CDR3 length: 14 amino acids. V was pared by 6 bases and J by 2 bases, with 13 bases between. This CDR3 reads CASRRTKSNTEAFF. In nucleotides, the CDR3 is TGTGCCAGCAGGAGGACAAAATCCAACACTGAAGCTTTCTTT.

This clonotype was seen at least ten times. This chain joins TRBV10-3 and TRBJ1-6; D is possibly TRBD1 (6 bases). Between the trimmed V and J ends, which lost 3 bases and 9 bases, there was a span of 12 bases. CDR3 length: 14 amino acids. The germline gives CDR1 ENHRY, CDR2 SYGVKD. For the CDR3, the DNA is TGTGCCATCAGTGAACAGGGTGGGCGTTCACCCCTCCACTTT. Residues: CAISEQGGRSPLHF.

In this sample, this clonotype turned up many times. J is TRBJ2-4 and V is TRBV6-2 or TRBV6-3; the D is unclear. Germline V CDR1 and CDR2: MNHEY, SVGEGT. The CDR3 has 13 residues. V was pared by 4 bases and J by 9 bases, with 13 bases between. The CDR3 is CASSLVTTRIQYF. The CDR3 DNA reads TGTGCCAGCAGTTTAGTAACGACCCGCATTCAGTACTTC.

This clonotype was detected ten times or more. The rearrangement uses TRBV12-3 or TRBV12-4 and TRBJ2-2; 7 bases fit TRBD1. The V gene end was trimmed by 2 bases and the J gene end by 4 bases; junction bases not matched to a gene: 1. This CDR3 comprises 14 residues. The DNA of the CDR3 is TGTGCCAGCAGTTTAAGGGACAGCACCGGGGAGCTGTTTTTT. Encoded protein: CASSLRDSTGELFF.

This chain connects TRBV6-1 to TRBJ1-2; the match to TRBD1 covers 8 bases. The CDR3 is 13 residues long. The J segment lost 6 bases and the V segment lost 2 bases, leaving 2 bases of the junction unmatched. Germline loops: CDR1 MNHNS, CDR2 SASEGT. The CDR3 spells CASSERQGHGYTF. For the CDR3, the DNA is TGTGCCAGCAGTGAACGACAGGGGCATGGCTACACCTTC.

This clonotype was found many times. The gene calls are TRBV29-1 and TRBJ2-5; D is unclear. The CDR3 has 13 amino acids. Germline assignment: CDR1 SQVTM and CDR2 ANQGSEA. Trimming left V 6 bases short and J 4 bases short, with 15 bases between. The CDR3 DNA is TGCAGCGTCAAAGTCGGCGGACCAGAGACCCAGTACTTC. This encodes CSVKVGGPETQYF.

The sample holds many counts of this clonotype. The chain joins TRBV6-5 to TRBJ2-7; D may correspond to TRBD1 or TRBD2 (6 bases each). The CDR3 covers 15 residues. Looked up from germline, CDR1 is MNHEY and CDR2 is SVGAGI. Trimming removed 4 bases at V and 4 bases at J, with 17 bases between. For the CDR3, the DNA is TGTGCCAGCAGTTCCATCTGGGGGGCGGGGTACGAGCAGTACTTC. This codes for CASSSIWGAGYEQYF.

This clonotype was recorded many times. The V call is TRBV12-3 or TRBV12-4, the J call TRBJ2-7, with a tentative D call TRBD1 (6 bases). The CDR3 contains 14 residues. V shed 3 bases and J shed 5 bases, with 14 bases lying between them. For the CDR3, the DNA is TGTGCCAGCAGTTTGTACAGGGTCGTCCACGAGCAGTACTTC. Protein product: CASSLYRVVHEQYF.

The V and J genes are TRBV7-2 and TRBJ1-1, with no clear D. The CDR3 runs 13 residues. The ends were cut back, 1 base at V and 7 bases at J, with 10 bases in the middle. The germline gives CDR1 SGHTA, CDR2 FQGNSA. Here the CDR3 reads CASSLGSGFEAFF. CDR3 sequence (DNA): TGTGCCAGCAGCTTAGGTTCTGGATTTGAAGCTTTCTTT.

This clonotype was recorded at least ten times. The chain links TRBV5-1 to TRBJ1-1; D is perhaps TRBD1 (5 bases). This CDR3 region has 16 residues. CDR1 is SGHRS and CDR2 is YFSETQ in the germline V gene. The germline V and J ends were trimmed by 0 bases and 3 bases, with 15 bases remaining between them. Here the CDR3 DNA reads TGCGCCAGCAGCTTGGGAATCAGGGAAGAGGACACTGAAGCTTTCTTT. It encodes CASSLGIREEDTEAFF.

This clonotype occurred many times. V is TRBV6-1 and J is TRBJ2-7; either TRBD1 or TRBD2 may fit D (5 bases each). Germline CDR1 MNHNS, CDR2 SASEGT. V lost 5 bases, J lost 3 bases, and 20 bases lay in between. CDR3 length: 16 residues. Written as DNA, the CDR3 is TGTGCCAGCAGTCCTACCGACCGGGACGGAGACTACGAGCAGTACTTC. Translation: CASSPTDRDGDYEQYF.